This TCR beta chain was retrieved from a study of blood T cells in healthy people across ages. Using a J-beta primer mix together with a sample-barcoded 5' primer, a second PCR was run for roughly 6 to 12 cycles. Every cDNA was tagged by a template-switch adaptor with 12 random nucleotides. From the 5' RACE reads, TCRdb called clonotypes with MiXCR, one entry per CDR3 protein. The data show almost 800,000 distinct CDR3 sequences, with nearly 60% seen just once and approximately 20% held by the top ten. Study-level points and caveats: Per million T cells, TCR beta diversity dropped roughly linearly as age increased. CMV status of donors was unknown, possibly confounding expanded clonotype changes. Relative to aged donors, long-lived donors carried more naive CD4+ cells and displayed higher diversity.

V dropped 7 bases and J dropped 6 bases, with 18 bases sitting between them. Germline V lookup: CDR1 DFQATT, CDR2 SNEGSKA (reference sequence). This CDR3 is 14 amino acids long. With respect to this clonotype: The antigen remains undetermined.

This receptor was obtained from a man younger than 45 in good health. V usage is TRBV20-1 and J usage is TRBJ1-4, with unresolved D. Sequencing was done on a sample of blood. The CDR3 spells CSVSSNLRYEKLFF. The DNA for the CDR3 is TGCAGTGTTAGTTCAAACTTGAGATATGAAAAACTGTTTTTT.